Listed here is a single T cell receptor (beta chain). Its target is not known. In the PCR, 60 Vbeta and 13 Jbeta primers were used. Assay used: immunoSEQ multiplex PCR; TCRdb lists only in-frame clones, some missing. Here the sample spans roughly 100,000 clones, approximately 69% being singletons. The sample originates from a study of cytomegalovirus exposure and HLA in healthy donors. Overall study context: An analysis done earlier identified fewer than 140 million unique TCR beta sequences from about 179 million T cells. Study results and caveats: With later analysis, a missense DCLRE1C variant became linked to TCR beta V- and J-gene trimming.

Losses at the gene ends were 8 bases for V and 4 bases for J; bases not matched to a gene: 16. This CDR3 spans 17 amino acids. Germline-derived CDR1 and CDR2 are SEHNR and FQNEAQ (reference sequence). This rearrangement joins TRBV7-9 to TRBJ1-2, with 10 bases that match TRBD1. The sequence came from a man aged 25-45 years in good health and CMV-seronegative. Input material: PBMCs. CDR3 sequence reads: CASSRSGTGVSGYGYTF. The DNA for the CDR3 is TGTGCCAGCTCGCGTTCGGGGACAGGGGTTTCGGGCTATGGCTACACCTTC. The whole variable domain, remainder taken from reference TRBV7-9 and TRBJ1-2, is DTGVSQNPRHKITKRGQNVTFRCDPISEHNRLYWYRQTLGQGPEFLTYFQNEAQLEKSRLLSDRFSAERPKGSFSTLEIQRTEQGDSAMYLCASSRSGTGVSGYGYTFGSGTRLTVV.